The 25 T cell receptor beta chains below were found in one sample sequenced in a study of a mutant IDH1 vaccine in newly diagnosed glioma. Some clones are missing from TCRdb's copy, which holds only in-frame ones; the method was immunoSEQ multiplex PCR. The sample holds roughly 45,000 clones, about 88% seen once. Time point of the sample: week 23, last vaccination. Topical imiquimod was applied with each vaccine dose, which held 300 ug of mutant IDH1 20-mer peptide. Their recognized antigens are unknown. Material: PBMCs, obtained from a glioma patient whose treatment included an IDH1 peptide vaccine. These receptor sequences come from a woman in her late teens or twenties with glioma. Some clones in this sample may be carry-over from other donors' samples.

J is TRBJ2-7 and V is TRBV27, with TRBD2 matching 7 bases. V dropped 6 bases and J dropped 4; count of bases not matched to a gene: 15. This CDR3 spans 16 amino acids. CDR1 and CDR2 from the germline V gene are MNHEY and SMNVEV (reference sequence). CDR3 sequence: CASRWAGGQGGYEQYF. The CDR3 DNA is TGTGCCAGCAGGTGGGCTGGAGGGCAGGGAGGGTACGAGCAGTACTTC.

The chain links TRBV20-1 to TRBJ2-3; a weak D match, TRBD2 (6 bases). From germline, CDR1 is DFQATT and CDR2 SNEGSKA (reference sequence). This CDR3 contains 11 residues. Trimming removed 6 bases at V and 6 bases at J, with 10 bases between. DNA of the CDR3: TGCAGTGCGAGACTAGGGGATACGCAGTATTTT. Translating gives CSARLGDTQYF.

The gene calls are TRBV5-4 and TRBJ1-2; 11 nucleotides match TRBD1. This CDR3 is 15 amino acids long. V lost 1 base, J lost 8 bases, and 7 bases stayed unmatched. Germline CDR1 SGHNT, CDR2 YYREEE (reference sequence). This chain's CDR3 is CASSLSRTGGRGYTF. As DNA, the CDR3 is TGTGCCAGCAGCTTGAGTCGGACAGGGGGCCGGGGCTACACCTTC.

V and J are TRBV5-1 and TRBJ2-3; D may correspond to TRBD1 or TRBD2 (6 bases each). The CDR3 totals 15 residues. V gave up 1 base and J gave up 1 base, with 10 bases separating them. The germline V gene encodes CDR1 SGHRS and CDR2 YFSETQ. The CDR3 region has the DNA TGCGCCAGCAGCTTGCCCCGGGGGCGCACAGATACGCAGTATTTT. Protein sequence: CASSLPRGRTDTQYF.

This clone was counted a few times. V gene TRBV5-6 combines with J gene TRBJ1-5; D remains unclear. Trimming took 4 bases from V and 6 from J, leaving 11 bases between them. Germline V lookup: CDR1 SGHDT, CDR2 YYEEEE. The length of the CDR3 is 13 residues. The CDR3 is CASSKEWGQPQHF. In DNA, the CDR3 is TGTGCCAGCAGCAAGGAGTGGGGTCAGCCCCAGCATTTT. Full variable domain (missing parts from reference TRBV5-6 and TRBJ1-5): DAGVTQSPTHLIKTRGQQVTLRCSPKSGHDTVSWYQQALGQGPQFIFQYYEEEERQRGNFPDRFSGHQFPNYSSELNVNALLLGDSALYLCASSKEWGQPQHFGDGTRLSIL.

In the case of this clone: The same CDR3 also results from other DNA sequences found in this sample. The chain employs TRBV11-2 and TRBJ1-1, with D maybe TRBD1 (5 bases). The V and J ends lost 1 base and 2 bases respectively, with 5 bases between them. The CDR3 is made up of 13 amino acids. CDR1 is SGHAT, CDR2 FQNNGV, per germline. The CDR3 region is CASSLGTNTEAFF. The DNA of the CDR3 is TGTGCCAGCAGCTTAGGGACAAACACTGAAGCTTTCTTT.

The rearrangement joins TRBV6-1 to TRBJ2-7, with D unclear. The germline V and J ends were trimmed by 1 base and 1 base, with 8 bases remaining between them. The CDR3 loop spans 14 amino acids. The germline V gene has CDR1 MNHNS and CDR2 SASEGT. This CDR3 is CASSEVAQSYEQYF. The CDR3 DNA is TGTGCCAGCAGTGAAGTGGCTCAGTCCTACGAGCAGTACTTC.

Regarding this clone: Distinct nucleotide sequences in the sample also encode this CDR3. The chain joins TRBV20-1 to TRBJ1-1; D gene unclear. This CDR3 has 11 residues. CDR1 is DFQATT and CDR2 is SNEGSKA in the germline V gene (reference sequence). Trimming shortened V by 0 bases and J by 3 bases, and 2 bases separated the two germline ends. CDR3 region: CSARDYTEAFF. CDR3 DNA sequence: TGCAGTGCTAGAGACTACACTGAAGCTTTCTTT.

The chain has TRBV27 and TRBJ1-4; no definite D call. Per germline, CDR1 MNHEY and CDR2 SMNVEV (reference sequence). Trimming stripped 0 bases from V and 8 bases from J, with 13 bases between. CDR3 length: 15 amino acids. The CDR3 spells CASSLSGLATEKLFF. CDR3 DNA: TGTGCCAGCAGTTTATCAGGCCTCGCCACGGAAAAACTGTTTTTT. The full variable domain, completed using reference TRBV27 and TRBJ1-4, is EAQVTQNPRYLITVTGKKLTVTCSQNMNHEYMSWYRQDPGLGLRQIYYSMNVEVTDKGDVPEGYKVSRKEKRNFPLILESPSPNQTSLYFCASSLSGLATEKLFFGSGTQLSVL.

The V and J genes are TRBV4-1 and TRBJ1-5; D possibly corresponds to TRBD1 (5 bases). Germline values: CDR1 MGHRA, CDR2 YSYEKL. V dropped 1 base and J dropped 3 bases, with 10 bases sitting between them. The CDR3 runs 15 residues. The CDR3 DNA is TGCGCCAGCAGCCAAGTCCGGGGCTCCAATCAGCCCCAGCATTTT. Translating it yields CASSQVRGSNQPQHF.

V gene TRBV6-1 combines with J gene TRBJ1-5; D unclear. Trimming removed 11 bases at V and 0 bases at J, with 14 bases between. Germline loops: CDR1 MNHNS, CDR2 SASEGT. The CDR3 is 14 residues long. The CDR3 sequence is CALAPTDSNQPQHF. Written as DNA, the CDR3 is TGTGCCCTAGCTCCTACGGATAGCAATCAGCCCCAGCATTTT.

This chain joins TRBV9 and TRBJ2-3, with 8 positions matching TRBD1. Germline CDR1 is SGDLS and CDR2 is YYNGEE. The CDR3 loop spans 15 amino acids. Trimming removed 0 bases from V and 4 bases from J; junction bases left unmatched: 4. The CDR3 DNA sequence: TGTGCCAGCAGCGTAGGGGGACAGGCACCAGATACGCAGTATTTT. This gives the protein CASSVGGQAPDTQYF.

The chain employs TRBV5-1 and TRBJ2-2; 12 nucleotides agree with TRBD2. The CDR3 length is 17 residues. The germline CDR1 and CDR2 sequences are SGHRS and YFSETQ. V lost 1 base to trimming and J lost 6 bases; unmatched junction nucleotides: 7. The CDR3 coding sequence is TGCGCCAGCAGCTTGAGTCTAGCGGGAGGGATGGCCGGGGAGCTGTTTTTT. Translation gives CASSLSLAGGMAGELFF.

The chain links TRBV13 to TRBJ2-1; 7 bases are a match to TRBD2. This CDR3 spans 14 amino acids. Losses at the gene ends were 5 bases for V and 8 bases for J; bases not matched to a gene: 9. The germline CDR1 and CDR2 sequences are PRHDT and FYEKMQ (reference sequence). The CDR3 DNA is TGTGCCAGCAGCACCCGGACTAGTACGGATGAGCAGTTCTTC. Residues: CASSTRTSTDEQFF.

This chain connects TRBV5-4 to TRBJ2-7; D is uncertain. CDR3 size: 11 residues. Germline CDR1 reads SGHNT; CDR2 reads YYREEE (reference sequence). With 0 bases removed from V and 6 bases from J, the gap between germline ends came to 4 bases. The CDR3 DNA reads as TGTGCCAGCAGCTTGGACCGCGAGCAGTACTTC. Translated, it gives CASSLDREQYF.

The chain combines TRBV5-4 with TRBJ2-7; TRBD2 might be the D (5 bases). The CDR3 totals 14 residues. V gave up 4 bases and J gave up 2 bases, with 13 bases separating them. The germline V gene encodes CDR1 SGHNT and CDR2 YYREEE (reference sequence). The CDR3 loop is CASSPTDFTYEQYF. DNA of the CDR3: TGTGCCAGCAGCCCCACGGACTTCACCTACGAGCAGTACTTC. The whole variable domain, remainder taken from reference TRBV5-4 and TRBJ2-7, is ETGVTQSPTHLIKTRGQQVTLRCSSQSGHNTVSWYQQALGQGPQFIFQYYREEENGRGNFPPRFSGLQFPNYSSELNVNALELDDSALYLCASSPTDFTYEQYFGPGTRLTVT.

This clone was detected once. The gene calls are TRBV10-3 and TRBJ2-5; 12 nucleotides agree with TRBD2. This CDR3 has 15 residues. With 7 bases clipped from V and 4 bases from J, the junction kept 7 bases outside the gene matches. CDR1 is ENHRY, CDR2 SYGVKD, per germline. The CDR3 here is CAITQPSGRGETQYF. CDR3 nucleotides: TGTGCCATCACCCAACCTAGCGGGAGGGGAGAGACCCAGTACTTC.

The chain uses TRBV20-1 and TRBJ1-1; D is uncertain. Looked up from germline, CDR1 is DFQATT and CDR2 is SNEGSKA (reference sequence). Between the trimmed V and J ends, which lost 3 bases and 7 bases, there was a span of 9 bases. The CDR3 contains 11 residues. The CDR3 DNA follows: TGCAGTGCTAGTACAACAGTTGAAGCTTTCTTT. It specifies CSASTTVEAFF.

CDR3 coding DNA: TGCGCCAGCAGCGTGGGACAGACTTCCTATGGCTACACCTTC. This codes for CASSVGQTSYGYTF. J is TRBJ1-2 and V is TRBV5-1; TRBD1 matches 7 bases. CDR3 length equals 14 residues. Losses at the gene ends were 4 bases for V and 4 bases for J; bases not matched to a gene: 7. Germline CDR1 SGHRS, CDR2 YFSETQ.

The V gene is TRBV7-6, the J gene TRBJ2-1, with 7 bases matching TRBD2. From germline, CDR1 is SGHVS and CDR2 FNYEAQ. J was trimmed by 9 bases and V by 5 bases; bases with no gene match: 13. The length of the CDR3 is 15 residues. CDR3 protein: CASSTGDAPGGEQFF. As DNA, the CDR3 is TGTGCCAGCAGCACGGGGGACGCTCCGGGGGGTGAGCAGTTCTTC.

The chain uses TRBV6-1 and TRBJ2-7, with TRBD2 matching over 13 bases. After removal of 5 bases from V and 0 bases from J, the junction contained 1 base not matched to a gene. The germline CDR1 and CDR2 sequences are MNHNS and SASEGT. The CDR3 covers 15 residues. CDR3 region: CASSWTSGSSYEQYF. CDR3 nucleotide sequence: TGTGCCAGCAGTTGGACTAGCGGGAGCTCCTACGAGCAGTACTTC.

This sequence joins TRBV5-6 and TRBJ2-1; D possibly matches TRBD1 or TRBD2 (6 bases each). From germline, CDR1 is SGHDT and CDR2 YYEEEE. The CDR3 covers 17 residues. Trimming left V 7 bases short and J 0 bases short, with 20 bases between. CDR3 bases: TGTGCCAGCCGCCTCTGGGGGGCGGGAAGCTCCTACAATGAGCAGTTCTTC. Its translation: CASRLWGAGSSYNEQFF.

This clone was counted a single time. The V gene is TRBV27, the J gene TRBJ1-1, with D perhaps TRBD1 (5 bases). The germline V gene has CDR1 MNHEY and CDR2 SMNVEV (reference sequence). The CDR3 covers 14 residues. The V end was cut by 3 bases, the J end by 1 base, with 9 bases between. CDR3 protein: CASSFLTGNTEAFF. CDR3 nucleotides: TGTGCCAGCAGTTTCCTAACAGGGAACACTGAAGCTTTCTTT.

The chain employs TRBV5-1 and TRBJ1-4, with 7 bases matching TRBD1. The germline CDR1 and CDR2 sequences are SGHRS and YFSETQ. The V gene end was trimmed by 3 bases and the J gene end by 0 bases; junction bases not matched to a gene: 8. The CDR3 has 17 amino acids. As DNA, the CDR3 is TGCGCCAGCAGCTCAACGGGACAGTCATCAACTAATGAAAAACTGTTTTTT. This codes for CASSSTGQSSTNEKLFF.

The chain uses TRBV2 and TRBJ2-5; 7 bases agree with TRBD2. Germline CDR1 reads SNHLY; CDR2 reads FYNNEI. CDR3 size: 15 residues. V was pared by 8 bases and J by 5 bases, with 14 bases of the junction left unmatched. CDR3 bases: TGTGCCAGCCACCCTCCCGCGGGGGACGCCGAGACCCAGTACTTC. This gives the protein CASHPPAGDAETQYF. The full variable domain, completed using reference TRBV2 and TRBJ2-5, is EPEVTQTPSHQVTQMGQEVILRCVPISNHLYFYWYRQILGQKVEFLVSFYNNEISEKSEIFDDQFSVERPDGSNFTLKIRSTKLEDSAMYFCASHPPAGDAETQYFGPGTRLLVL.